Listed below are T cell receptor beta chains from one sample, sequenced in a study of T cell repertoires in cytomegalovirus infection. MiXCR was run by TCRdb on the reads, yielding one entry per CDR3 protein. The sample yields about 740,000 distinct CDR3 sequences, around 35% seen once. No antigen has been assigned to these receptors. Sequenced here: cultured PBMCs, sampled from culture after CMV antigen stimulation. The receptors stem from a human donor in good health (CMV status not recorded). Some clones in this sample may be carry-over from other donors' samples. Each CDR3 is given with its conserved first and last residue. A D gene is named only where the DNA matches it firmly. Rows may omit the clone size; those that give it use once, few, many or a size class.

few . TRBJ1-2 TRBV2 TGTGCCAGCAGTTCCTACACCTATGGCTACACCTTC CASSSYTYGYTF
few TRBD2 TRBJ2-3 TRBV2 TGTGCCAGCAGCCGGCAGGGGACTAGCGGCACAGATACGCAGTATTTT CASSRQGTSGTDTQYF
. TRBD2 TRBJ2-1 TRBV7-6 TGTGCCAGCAGCTTAGCTGCTAGCGGGAGGGTTAATGAGCAGTTCTTC CASSLAASGRVNEQFF
many . TRBJ2-6 TRBV7-2 TGTGCCAGCAGCTTACAGGGTCACCTCTCTGGGGCCAACGTCCTGACTTTC CASSLQGHLSGANVLTF
. . TRBJ2-1 TRBV2 TGTGCCAGCAGCCCACTTGGCAGGGGTTACAATGAGCAGTTCTTC CASSPLGRGYNEQFF
. . TRBJ2-4 TRBV6-2/TRBV6-3 TGTGCCAGCAGCCCGAGGGCCCATTTAAACATTCAGTACTTC CASSPRAHLNIQYF
. TRBD1 TRBJ1-2 TRBV6-1 TGTGCCAGCAGTTCGGGACAGCTTGGCTACACCTTC CASSSGQLGYTF
. TRBD2 TRBJ2-1 TRBV12-3/TRBV12-4 TGTGCCAGCAGTAAGACTAGCGGACGCCTCAATGAGCAGTTCTTC CASSKTSGRLNEQFF
few TRBD1 TRBJ1-1 TRBV5-1 TGCGCCAGCAGCGATCGGGGACAGCACAACACTGAAGCTTTCTTT CASSDRGQHNTEAFF
. TRBD2 TRBJ2-3 TRBV7-2 TGTGCCAGCAGCTTAATTGCGGGGGGGGCCGTGGATACGCAGTATTTT CASSLIAGGAVDTQYF
once . TRBJ2-1 TRBV2 TGTGCCAGCAATCGGGAGAAGGGCGACAATGAGCAGTTCTTC CASNREKGDNEQFF
. . TRBJ1-1 TRBV18 TGTGCCAGCTCACAAAATCAATGGGGGGGTGGAGACACTGAAGCTTTCTTT CASSQNQWGGGDTEAFF
. . TRBJ2-1 TRBV20-1 TGCAGTGCTAGTGATCCAAGAGGGGGAGACATCAATGAGCAGTTCTTC CSASDPRGGDINEQFF
few . TRBJ2-7 TRBV10-3 TGTGCCATCAGGGAGGCCCTTTCCTACGAGCAGTACTTC CAIREALSYEQYF
many TRBD2 TRBJ2-3 TRBV7-2 TGTGCCAGCAGGCGTAAGGGACTAGCGGGAGGGGCTTTCACAGATACGCAGTATTTT CASRRKGLAGGAFTDTQYF
. . TRBJ1-2 TRBV4-1 TGTGCCAGCAGCCGGGTCTTAGTCGGGAAACAGGGTATCTATGGCTACACCTTC CASSRVLVGKQGIYGYTF
many . TRBJ2-5 TRBV12-3/TRBV12-4 TGTGCCAGCAGTTTCCGAGGGGTCCAGGAGACCCAGTACTTC CASSFRGVQETQYF
. . TRBJ2-7 TRBV7-2 TGTGCCAGCAGCTTAGGAGGGCAGAACCTAGGGCAGTACTTC CASSLGGQNLGQYF
many TRBD1 TRBJ1-5 TRBV4-1 TGTGCCAGCAGCCAGGACAGGGGACAGCCCCAGCATTTT CASSQDRGQPQHF
. TRBD2 TRBJ2-3 TRBV7-2 TGTGCCAGCAGCCGAGGGACTAGCGGGGGACGTGTTACGCAGTATTTT CASSRGTSGGRVTQYF
. TRBD2 TRBJ2-5 TRBV7-8 TGTGCCAGCGGAATCGGGGGAGGGATCCAAGAGACCCAGTACTTC CASGIGGGIQETQYF
. TRBD1 TRBJ2-1 TRBV19 TGTGCCAGCGGACAGGGTCACTACAATGAGCAGTTCTTC CASGQGHYNEQFF
few . TRBJ2-5 TRBV6-6 TGTGCCAGCAAGGCCCCGGGATTCCAGGGCTTCCAAGAGACCCAGTACTTC CASKAPGFQGFQETQYF
few TRBD2 TRBJ2-5 TRBV7-7 TGTGCCAGCAGCCCCGGGGGGGATGAGACCCAGTACTTC CASSPGGDETQYF
few . TRBJ1-1 TRBV10-3 TGTGCCATCAGTGAGTCGAGTAGGGTGAACACTGAAGCTTTCTTT CAISESSRVNTEAFF
many . TRBJ2-7 TRBV7-8 TGTGCCAGCAGCTTAGGTGAGAGACCCTACGAGCAGTACTTC CASSLGERPYEQYF
. . TRBJ2-3 TRBV19 TGTGCCACCCAGGGGCGGGGAACAGATACGCAGTATTTT CATQGRGTDTQYF